These T cell receptor beta chains were read from a single sample in a study of blood T cell repertoires in COVID-19. This table comes from immunoSEQ multiplex PCR, and its TCRdb copy is limited to in-frame clones, with some not included. This sample yields 100,000 to 140,000 clones, of which just over 90% are seen a single time; under 1.5% belongs to the top ten. Input material: peripheral blood. All receptors come from a woman in her twenties or thirties with acute or convalescent COVID-19. Both conserved end residues are part of each CDR3. Fields, in order: V gene, J gene, clone size, D gene, CDR3 DNA, CDR3 protein. A D gene is named only where the DNA matches it firmly. Expanded clones get a size class; other rows say once, few or many, or leave the size out.

TRBV27	TRBJ2-2	.	.	TGTGCCAGCAGTTTTAGTCGTGGGGAGCTGTTTTTT	CASSFSRGELFF
TRBV7-9	TRBJ2-7	.	.	TGTGCCAGCAGCTTAGGACAGGTATCCTACGAGCAGTACTTC	CASSLGQVSYEQYF
TRBV4-3	TRBJ1-3	.	.	TGCGCCAGCAGCCAAGAAACGGGGTCCGGAAACACCATATATTTT	CASSQETGSGNTIYF
TRBV10-3	TRBJ1-1	.	.	TGTGCCATCAGTGAGTCGGAACAGGCCGGCGCTGAAGCTTTCTTT	CAISESEQAGAEAFF
TRBV19	TRBJ2-3	.	.	TGTGCCAGTACCAAACTGACAGGAGCCACAGATACGCAGTATTTT	CASTKLTGATDTQYF
TRBV2	TRBJ1-1	.	TRBD1	TGTGCCAGCAGAGAAACCGGGACAGGGCACACTGAAGCTTTCTTT	CASRETGTGHTEAFF
TRBV7-8	TRBJ2-7	.	TRBD2	TGTGCCAGCAGCTTCGGGGGACTAGCTGGCCACGAGCAGTACTTC	CASSFGGLAGHEQYF
TRBV19	TRBJ1-4	.	TRBD1	TGTGCCAGTAGTGGCACGGGACAGCCTAATGAAAAACTGTTTTTT	CASSGTGQPNEKLFF
TRBV4-3	TRBJ2-1	.	TRBD2	TGCGCCAGCAGCCAATCTTGGGGGGGGAGTCCCTACAATGAGCAGTTCTTC	CASSQSWGGSPYNEQFF
TRBV29-1	TRBJ1-2	.	.	TGCAGCGCTCATTCTACCGATTATGGCTACACCTTC	CSAHSTDYGYTF
TRBV27	TRBJ2-7	.	TRBD1	TGTGCCAGCAGCGGACGGGACAGACAGGGTAGGTTGTGGGAGCAGTACTTC	CASSGRDRQGRLWEQYF
TRBV4-2	TRBJ2-5	.	.	TGTGCCAGCAGCCAAGCTTTCAGGGTCCAAGAGACCCAGTACTTC	CASSQAFRVQETQYF
TRBV5-6	TRBJ1-1	.	TRBD1	TGTGCCAGCAGCCCGACAGGGTTCAGGGAAGCTTTCTTT	CASSPTGFREAFF
TRBV7-3	TRBJ1-1	.	TRBD1	TGTGCCAGCAGCTTACTTCCAGGGGGCGAGAACACTGAAGCTTTCTTT	CASSLLPGGENTEAFF
TRBV6-2/TRBV6-3	TRBJ1-2	.	.	TGTGCCAGCAGTTACGGACAGCCGCGTGACTATGGCTACACCTTC	CASSYGQPRDYGYTF
TRBV29-1	TRBJ1-2	many	TRBD1	TGCAGCGTCGGAGGGGGCGTAGATGGCTACACCTTC	CSVGGGVDGYTF
TRBV27	TRBJ2-2	.	.	TGTGCCAGCAGTTTGACCCAATTTTGGAGGGCCACCGGGGAGCTGTTTTTT	CASSLTQFWRATGELFF
TRBV11-3	TRBJ2-5	.	.	TGTGCCAGCAGCCCCCCCCGCATTCCCGCACCAGGACAGTTTATCGAGACCCAGTACTTC	CASSPPRIPAPGQFIETQYF
TRBV5-6	TRBJ2-1	.	TRBD1	TGTGCCAGCAGCTCCCCCGGGACAGGGGAGACCTACAATGAGCAGTTCTTC	CASSSPGTGETYNEQFF
TRBV4-2	TRBJ2-2	.	TRBD1	TGTGCCAGCAGCCAACAGATACAGGGGACCACCGGGGAGCTGTTTTTT	CASSQQIQGTTGELFF
TRBV30	TRBJ1-2	.	TRBD1	TGTGCCTGGAGTGTACGAGGACAGGGGAGCTACACCTTC	CAWSVRGQGSYTF
TRBV19	TRBJ1-6	.	.	TGTGCCAGTAGTACCCCGGCCAGGGGTTATAATTCACCCCTCCACTTT	CASSTPARGYNSPLHF
TRBV3-1/TRBV3-2	TRBJ1-1	.	TRBD1	TGTGCCAGCAGCCAAGAACTGACAGGGAGGAACACTGAAGCTTTCTTT	CASSQELTGRNTEAFF
TRBV19	TRBJ1-2	.	.	TGTGCCAGTAGTATGTTGGTAGCCCAAGCTATTTTTGGCTACACCTTC	CASSMLVAQAIFGYTF
TRBV18	TRBJ1-2	.	TRBD1	TGTGCCAGCTCACTATCCGGGACAGGGGGAGATGGCTACACCTTC	CASSLSGTGGDGYTF
TRBV11-3	TRBJ1-2	.	TRBD1	TGTGCCAGCAGCTTACGACAGGACAGGCCAAACTATGGCTACACCTTC	CASSLRQDRPNYGYTF
TRBV4-2	TRBJ2-1	.	.	TGTGCCAGCAGCCAAGATTTCCCTGGCACTGAGCAGTTCTTC	CASSQDFPGTEQFF
TRBV7-2	TRBJ1-6	.	.	TGTGCCAGCAGCTTAGCGGGGCAGGCTGGTTCACCCCTCCACTTT	CASSLAGQAGSPLHF